This T cell receptor (beta chain) came from a study of blood T cell repertoires in COVID-19 (dated by TCRdb to the early 2020s). Regarding the research as a whole: Collaborator samples came from the United States, Italy and Spain and covered acute and convalescent phases of COVID-19. Where HLA class I and class II types were available, the types were taken from metadata supplied by the sample provider, not from assay-based typing. Deeply sampled blood TCRbeta repertoires from subjects exposed to, actively infected with, or recovered from COVID-19 were included in the dataset. Nearly every sample came with metadata listing a de-identified subject ID, COVID-19 status, age in years and sex. The repertoires were released in a freely available public database meant as a resource for research on the immune response to SARS-CoV-2. The samples were drawn from the first 160 participants of the ongoing ImmuneRACE study and from 950 to 1,500 subjects provided by 6 global collaborators. The material from the prospective study consisted of cDNA or gDNA derived from T cells, B-cell-depleted T cells, or PBMCs. Results the study describes overall, beyond this receptor: The amount of clinical and demographic metadata varied by source and participant and was provided uncurated.

This clone has a handful of counts. This clone's antigen is unknown. The sample holds no much larger clone one base away, and base qualities are not on file. TCRbeta CDR3 regions were amplified from genomic DNA by means of the immunoSEQ Assay, a bias-controlled multiplex PCR. Processing in the source paper ran as follows. The number of nucleated cells in each sample was estimated from the amplification of reference gene primers within the assay. Sequence reads were collapsed and filtered to measure the absolute abundance of every unique TCRbeta CDR3 rearrangement. For each sample, productive Simpson clonality was calculated as the square root of Simpson's diversity index across productive rearrangements. TCRdb's version of the immuneACCESS table is confined to in-frame rearrangements and falls short of the full clone set. An unresolved V gene accounts for under half of the shortfall where checked; the remainder is of unknown origin. That table furnishes V, J and clone size, whereas the DNA furnished D and trimming. For this sample there are over 45,000 clones; roughly 80% appear just once. The top ten constitute 18% of the sample.

For CDR1 and CDR2, the germline V gene lists KGHSH and LQKENI. The CDR3 spans 16 residues, from the cysteine through the phenylalanine. Of all the DNA, just the CDR3 is kept, 48 bases in frame from base 1. V is cut back by 2 bases and J by 4 bases, with 7 bases in the junction unmatched. Collaborating institutions collected whole blood in K2EDTA tubes following their own protocols. Collaborator samples were shipped for TCRbeta analysis as frozen whole blood, isolated PBMCs, or DNA extracted from either sample type. The clonotype originates from a woman aged 50 to 60 with active or convalescent COVID-19. Sequences were obtained from peripheral blood. This chain is built from TRBV18 and TRBJ2-3; TRBD2 lines up with 9 middle nucleotides. The DNA sequence is TGTGCCAGCTCACCAGTTGGTAGCGGGAGTCCAGATACGCAGTATTTT. It translates as CASSPVGSGSPDTQYF.